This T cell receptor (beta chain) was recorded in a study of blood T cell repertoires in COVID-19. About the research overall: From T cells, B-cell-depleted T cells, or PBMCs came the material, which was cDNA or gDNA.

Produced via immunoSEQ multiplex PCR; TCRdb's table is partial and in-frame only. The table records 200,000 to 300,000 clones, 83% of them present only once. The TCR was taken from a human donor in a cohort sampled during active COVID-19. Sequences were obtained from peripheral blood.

DNA for the CDR3: TGTGCCAGCAGCTTAGAGGCAGGGGGCGATGAAAAACTGTTTTTT. Translated, it gives CASSLEAGGDEKLFF. The chain employs TRBV11-2 and TRBJ1-4; 8 bases are shared with TRBD1. The ends lost 0 bases at V and 6 bases at J; junction bases unmatched: 3. The CDR3 length is 15 residues. In germline, CDR1 is SGHAT, CDR2 FQNNGV.